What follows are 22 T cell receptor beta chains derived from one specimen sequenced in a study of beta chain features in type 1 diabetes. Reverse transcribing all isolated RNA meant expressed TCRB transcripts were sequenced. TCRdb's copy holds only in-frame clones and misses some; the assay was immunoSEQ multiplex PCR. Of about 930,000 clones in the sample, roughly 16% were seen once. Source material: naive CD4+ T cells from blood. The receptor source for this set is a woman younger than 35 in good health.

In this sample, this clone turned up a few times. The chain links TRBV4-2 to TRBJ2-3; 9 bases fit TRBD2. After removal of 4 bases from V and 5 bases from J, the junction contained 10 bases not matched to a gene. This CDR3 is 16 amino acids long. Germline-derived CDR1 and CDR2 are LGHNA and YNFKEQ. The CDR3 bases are TGTGCCAGCAGCCGCTTAGCGGGAGCTGGGAGAGATACGCAGTATTTT. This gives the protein CASSRLAGAGRDTQYF.

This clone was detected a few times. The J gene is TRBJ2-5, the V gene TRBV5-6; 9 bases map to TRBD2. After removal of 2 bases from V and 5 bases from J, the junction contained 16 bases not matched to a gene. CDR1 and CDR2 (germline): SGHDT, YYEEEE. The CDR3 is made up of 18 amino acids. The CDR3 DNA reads TGTGCCAGCAGCTTCCCCGGGCTAGCGGGATCACAGGAGGAGACCCAGTACTTC. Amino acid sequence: CASSFPGLAGSQEETQYF.

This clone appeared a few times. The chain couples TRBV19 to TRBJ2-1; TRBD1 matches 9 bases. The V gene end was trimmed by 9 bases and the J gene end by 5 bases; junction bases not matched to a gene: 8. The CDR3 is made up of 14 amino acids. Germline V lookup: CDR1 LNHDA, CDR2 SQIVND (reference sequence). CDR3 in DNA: TGTGCCAGAACTCAGGGACAGGGAAACAATGAGCAGTTCTTC. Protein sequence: CARTQGQGNNEQFF.

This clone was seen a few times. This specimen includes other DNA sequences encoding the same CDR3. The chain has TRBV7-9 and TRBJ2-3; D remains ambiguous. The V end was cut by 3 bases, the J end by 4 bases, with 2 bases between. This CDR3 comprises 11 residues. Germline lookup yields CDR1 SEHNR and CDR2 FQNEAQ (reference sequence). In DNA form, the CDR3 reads TGTGCCAGCAGCTTTTCAGATACGCAGTATTTT. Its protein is CASSFSDTQYF. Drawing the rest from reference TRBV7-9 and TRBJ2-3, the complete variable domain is DTGVSQNPRHKITKRGQNVTFRCDPISEHNRLYWYRQTLGQGPEFLTYFQNEAQLEKSRLLSDRFSAERPKGSFSTLEIQRTEQGDSAMYLCASSFSDTQYFGPGTRLTVL.

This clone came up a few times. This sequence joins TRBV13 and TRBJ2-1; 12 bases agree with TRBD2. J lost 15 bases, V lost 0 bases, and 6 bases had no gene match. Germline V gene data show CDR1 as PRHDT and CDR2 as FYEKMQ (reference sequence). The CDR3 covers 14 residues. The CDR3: CASSLGLAGGRPFF. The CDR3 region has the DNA TGTGCCAGCAGCTTAGGGCTAGCGGGAGGGCGACCGTTCTTC.

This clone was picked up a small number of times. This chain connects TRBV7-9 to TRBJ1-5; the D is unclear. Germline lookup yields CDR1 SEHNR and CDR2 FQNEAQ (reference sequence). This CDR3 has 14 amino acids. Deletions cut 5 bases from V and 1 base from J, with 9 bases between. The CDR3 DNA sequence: TGTGCCAGCAGCAACCGGGGAAGCAATCAGCCCCAGCATTTT. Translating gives CASSNRGSNQPQHF.

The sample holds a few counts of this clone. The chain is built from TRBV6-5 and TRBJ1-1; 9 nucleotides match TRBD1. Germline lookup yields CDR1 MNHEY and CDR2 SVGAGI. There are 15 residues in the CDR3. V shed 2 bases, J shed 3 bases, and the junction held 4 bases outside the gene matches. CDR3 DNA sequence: TGTGCCAGCAGTTACGGGACAGGGCTGTACACTGAAGCTTTCTTT. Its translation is CASSYGTGLYTEAFF.

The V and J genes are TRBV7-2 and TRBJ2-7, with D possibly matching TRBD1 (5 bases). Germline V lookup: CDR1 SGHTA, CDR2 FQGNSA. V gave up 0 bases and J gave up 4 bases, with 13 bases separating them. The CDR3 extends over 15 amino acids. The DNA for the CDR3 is TGTGCCAGCAGCTTAGCGGTAGGGGCTTATTACGAGCAGTACTTC. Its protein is CASSLAVGAYYEQYF.

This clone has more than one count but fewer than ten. CDR3 DNA sequence: TGCGCCAGCAGCCGCCTCCCCGTTAGCGGGAGTCACCAAGAGACCCAGTACTTC. Residues: CASSRLPVSGSHQETQYF. This chain connects TRBV4-1 to TRBJ2-5; the match to TRBD2 covers 9 bases. The trim removed 4 bases at V and 0 bases at J, leaving 12 bases unmatched. Germline assignment: CDR1 MGHRA and CDR2 YSYEKL. The CDR3 runs to 18 residues.

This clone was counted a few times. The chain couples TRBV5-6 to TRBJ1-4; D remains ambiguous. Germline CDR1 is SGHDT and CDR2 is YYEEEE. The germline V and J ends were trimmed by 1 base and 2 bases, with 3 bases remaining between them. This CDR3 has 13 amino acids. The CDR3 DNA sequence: TGTGCCAGCAGCTTGCAGACTAATGAAAAACTGTTTTTT. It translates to CASSLQTNEKLFF.

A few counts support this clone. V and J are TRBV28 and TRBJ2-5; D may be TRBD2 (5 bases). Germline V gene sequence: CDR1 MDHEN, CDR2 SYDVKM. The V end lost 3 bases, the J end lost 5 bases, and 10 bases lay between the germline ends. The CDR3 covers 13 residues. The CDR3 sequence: CASSLKGGETQYF. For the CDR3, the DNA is TGTGCCAGCAGTTTGAAGGGCGGGGAGACCCAGTACTTC.

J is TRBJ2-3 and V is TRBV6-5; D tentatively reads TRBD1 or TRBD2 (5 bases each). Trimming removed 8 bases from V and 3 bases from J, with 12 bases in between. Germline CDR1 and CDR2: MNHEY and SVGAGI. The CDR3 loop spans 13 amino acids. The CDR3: CASGWGGTDTQYF. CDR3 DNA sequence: TGTGCCAGCGGATGGGGCGGGACAGATACGCAGTATTTT.

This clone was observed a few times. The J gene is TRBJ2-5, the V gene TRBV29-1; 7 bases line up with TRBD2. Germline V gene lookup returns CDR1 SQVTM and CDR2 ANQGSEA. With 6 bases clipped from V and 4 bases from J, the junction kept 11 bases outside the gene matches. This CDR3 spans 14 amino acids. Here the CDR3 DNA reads TGCAGCGTCGCCGGGGGGACCATCGGAGAGACCCAGTACTTC. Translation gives CSVAGGTIGETQYF.

CDR3 DNA: TGTGCCAGCAGCTCTAGACCCCAGGGGCTGGAGCAGTACTTC. This codes for CASSSRPQGLEQYF. The chain employs TRBV7-8 and TRBJ2-5; a possible D gene is TRBD1 (6 bases). This CDR3 has 14 amino acids. V dropped 4 bases and J dropped 11 bases, with 20 bases sitting between them. Looked up from germline, CDR1 is SGHVS and CDR2 is FQNEAQ.

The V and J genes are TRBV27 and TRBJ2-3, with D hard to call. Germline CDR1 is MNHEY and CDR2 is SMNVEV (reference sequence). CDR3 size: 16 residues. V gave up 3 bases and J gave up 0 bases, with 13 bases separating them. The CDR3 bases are TGTGCCAGCAGTTTTCTTGCAGAATCTAGCACAGATACGCAGTATTTT. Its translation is CASSFLAESSTDTQYF.

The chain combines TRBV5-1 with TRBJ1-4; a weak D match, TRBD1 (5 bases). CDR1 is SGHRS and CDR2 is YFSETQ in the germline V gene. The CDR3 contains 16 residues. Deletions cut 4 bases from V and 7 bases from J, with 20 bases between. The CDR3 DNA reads TGCGCCAGCAGCCCTCGAATAGCAGGTGGGGGTGAAAAACTGTTTTTT. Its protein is CASSPRIAGGGEKLFF.

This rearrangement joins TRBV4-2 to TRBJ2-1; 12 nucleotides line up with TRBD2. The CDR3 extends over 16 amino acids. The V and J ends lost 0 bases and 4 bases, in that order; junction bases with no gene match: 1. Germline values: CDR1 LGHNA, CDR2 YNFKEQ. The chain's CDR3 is CASSQETSGRYNEQFF. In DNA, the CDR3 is TGTGCCAGCAGCCAAGAAACTAGCGGGAGGTACAATGAGCAGTTCTTC.

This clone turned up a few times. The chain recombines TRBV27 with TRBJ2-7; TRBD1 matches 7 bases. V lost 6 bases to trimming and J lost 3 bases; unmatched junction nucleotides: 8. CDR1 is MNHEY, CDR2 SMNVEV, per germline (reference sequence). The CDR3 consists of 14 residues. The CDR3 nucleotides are TGTGCCAGCAGCCCGGGACAGAACAACTACGAGCAGTACTTC. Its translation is CASSPGQNNYEQYF.

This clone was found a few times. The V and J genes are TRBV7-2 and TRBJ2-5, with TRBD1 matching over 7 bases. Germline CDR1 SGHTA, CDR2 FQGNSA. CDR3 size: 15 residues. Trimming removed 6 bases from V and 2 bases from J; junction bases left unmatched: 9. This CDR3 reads CASRNRTGGQETQYF. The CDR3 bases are TGTGCCAGCAGGAACCGGACAGGAGGTCAAGAGACCCAGTACTTC.

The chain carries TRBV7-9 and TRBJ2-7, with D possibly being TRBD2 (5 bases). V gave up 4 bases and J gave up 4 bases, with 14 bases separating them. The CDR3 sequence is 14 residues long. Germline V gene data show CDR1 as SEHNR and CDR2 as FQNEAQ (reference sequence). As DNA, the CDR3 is TGTGCCAGCAGCTCCGGACTTCTCCCGTACGAGCAGTACTTC. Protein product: CASSSGLLPYEQYF.

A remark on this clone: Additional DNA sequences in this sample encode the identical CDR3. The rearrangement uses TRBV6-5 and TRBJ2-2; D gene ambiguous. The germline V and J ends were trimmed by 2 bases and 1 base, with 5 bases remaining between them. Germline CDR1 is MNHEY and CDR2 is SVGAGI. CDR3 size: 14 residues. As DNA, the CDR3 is TGTGCCAGCAGTTACGGCCTGAACACCGGGGAGCTGTTTTTT. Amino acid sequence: CASSYGLNTGELFF.

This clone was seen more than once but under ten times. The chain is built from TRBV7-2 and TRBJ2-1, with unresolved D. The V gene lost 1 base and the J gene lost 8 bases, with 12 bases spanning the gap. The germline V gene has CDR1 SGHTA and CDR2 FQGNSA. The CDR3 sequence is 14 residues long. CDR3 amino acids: CASSLDSATDEQFF. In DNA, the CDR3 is TGTGCCAGCAGCTTAGATTCGGCTACCGATGAGCAGTTCTTC.